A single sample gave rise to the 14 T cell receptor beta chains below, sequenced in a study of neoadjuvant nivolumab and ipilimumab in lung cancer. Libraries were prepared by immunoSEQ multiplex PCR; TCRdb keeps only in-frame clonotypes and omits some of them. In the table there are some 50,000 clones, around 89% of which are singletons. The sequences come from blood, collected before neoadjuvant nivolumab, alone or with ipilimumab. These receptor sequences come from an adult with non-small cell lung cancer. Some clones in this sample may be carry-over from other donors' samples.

This CDR3 is CGSGELFF. The CDR3 nucleotides read TGTGGAAGCGGGGAGCTGTTTTTT. The gene calls are TRBV15 and TRBJ2-2, with D hard to call. CDR1 and CDR2 (germline): LNHNV, YYDKDF (reference sequence). The CDR3 runs 8 residues.

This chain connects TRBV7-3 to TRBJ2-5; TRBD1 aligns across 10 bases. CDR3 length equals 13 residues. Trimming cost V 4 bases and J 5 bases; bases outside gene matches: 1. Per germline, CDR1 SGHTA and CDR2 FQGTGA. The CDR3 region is CASSSGQGETQYF. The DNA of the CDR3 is TGTGCCAGCAGCTCGGGACAGGGGGAGACCCAGTACTTC.

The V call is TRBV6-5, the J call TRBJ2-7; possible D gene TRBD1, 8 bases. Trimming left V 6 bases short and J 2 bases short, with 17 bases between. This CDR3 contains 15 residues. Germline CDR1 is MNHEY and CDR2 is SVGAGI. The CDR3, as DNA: TGTGCCAGCAGGCAGGGGGCTGCGGGAGCCTACGAGCAGTACTTC. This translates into CASRQGAAGAYEQYF.

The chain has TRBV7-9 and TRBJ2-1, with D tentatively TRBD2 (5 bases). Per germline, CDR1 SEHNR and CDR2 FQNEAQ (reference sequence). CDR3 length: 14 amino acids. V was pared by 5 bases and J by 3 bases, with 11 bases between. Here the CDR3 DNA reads TGTGCCAGCAGCCCCCGGGGAAACTACAATGAGCAGTTCTTC. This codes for CASSPRGNYNEQFF.

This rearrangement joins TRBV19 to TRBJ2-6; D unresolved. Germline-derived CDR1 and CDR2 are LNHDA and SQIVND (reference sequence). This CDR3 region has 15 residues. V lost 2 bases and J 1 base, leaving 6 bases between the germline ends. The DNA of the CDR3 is TGTGCCAGTAGTATAACTCCGTCTGGGGCCAACGTCCTGACTTTC. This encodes CASSITPSGANVLTF.

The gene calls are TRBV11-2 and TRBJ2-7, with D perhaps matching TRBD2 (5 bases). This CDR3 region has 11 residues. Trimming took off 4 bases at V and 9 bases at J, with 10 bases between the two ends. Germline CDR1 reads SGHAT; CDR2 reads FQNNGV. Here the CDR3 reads CASSSLRGQYF. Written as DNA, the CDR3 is TGTGCCAGCAGCTCCCTTCGGGGGCAGTACTTC. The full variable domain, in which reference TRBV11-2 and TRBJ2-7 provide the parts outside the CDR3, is EAGVAQSPRYKIIEKRQSVAFWCNPISGHATLYWYQQILGQGPKLLIQFQNNGVVDDSQLPKDRFSAERLKGVDSTLKIQPAKLEDSAVYLCASSSLRGQYFGPGTRLTVT.

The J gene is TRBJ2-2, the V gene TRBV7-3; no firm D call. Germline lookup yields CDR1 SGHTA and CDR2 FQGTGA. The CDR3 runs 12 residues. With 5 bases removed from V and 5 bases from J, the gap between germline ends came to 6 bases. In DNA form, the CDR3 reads TGTGCCAGCAGCCCTGGGACCGGGGAGCTGTTTTTT. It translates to CASSPGTGELFF. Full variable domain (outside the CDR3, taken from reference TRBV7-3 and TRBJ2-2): GAGVSQTPSNKVTEKGKYVELRCDPISGHTALYWYRQSLGQGPEFLIYFQGTGAADDSGLPNDRFFAVRPEGSVSTLKIQRTERGDSAVYLCASSPGTGELFFGEGSRLTVL.

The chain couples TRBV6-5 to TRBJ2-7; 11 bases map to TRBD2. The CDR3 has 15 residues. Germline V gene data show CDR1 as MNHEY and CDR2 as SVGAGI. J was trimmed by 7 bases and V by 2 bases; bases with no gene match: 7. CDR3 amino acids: CASSYTLLAGEEQYF. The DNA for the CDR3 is TGTGCCAGCAGTTACACCTTACTAGCGGGAGAAGAGCAGTACTTC.

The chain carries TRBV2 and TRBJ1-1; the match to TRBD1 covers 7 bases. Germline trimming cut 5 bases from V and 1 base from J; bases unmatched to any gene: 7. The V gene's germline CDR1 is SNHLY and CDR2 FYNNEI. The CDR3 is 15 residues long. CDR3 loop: CASSLQGFANTEAFF. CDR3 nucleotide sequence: TGTGCCAGCAGTTTACAGGGGTTTGCGAACACTGAAGCTTTCTTT.

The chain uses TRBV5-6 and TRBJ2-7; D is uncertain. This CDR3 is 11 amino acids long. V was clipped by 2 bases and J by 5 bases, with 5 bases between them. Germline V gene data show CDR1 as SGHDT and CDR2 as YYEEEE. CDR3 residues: CASSLSDEQYF. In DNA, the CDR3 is TGTGCCAGCAGCTTATCTGACGAGCAGTACTTC.

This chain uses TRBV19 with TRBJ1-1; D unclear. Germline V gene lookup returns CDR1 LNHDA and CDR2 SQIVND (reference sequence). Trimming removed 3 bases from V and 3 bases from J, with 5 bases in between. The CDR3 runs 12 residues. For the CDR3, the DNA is TGTGCCAGTAGTATTCGGGACACTGAAGCTTTCTTT. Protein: CASSIRDTEAFF.

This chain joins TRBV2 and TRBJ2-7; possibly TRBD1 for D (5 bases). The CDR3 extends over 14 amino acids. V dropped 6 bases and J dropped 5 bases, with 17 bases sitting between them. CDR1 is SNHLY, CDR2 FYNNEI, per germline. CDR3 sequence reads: CASRQGSLENEQYF. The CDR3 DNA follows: TGTGCCAGCAGGCAGGGCTCATTGGAGAACGAGCAGTACTTC.

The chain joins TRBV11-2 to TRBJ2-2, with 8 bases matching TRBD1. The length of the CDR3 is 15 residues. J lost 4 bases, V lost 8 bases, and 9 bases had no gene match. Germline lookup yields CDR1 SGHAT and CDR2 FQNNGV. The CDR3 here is CASATDRATTGELFF. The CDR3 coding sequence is TGTGCCAGCGCAACGGACAGGGCGACCACCGGGGAGCTGTTTTTT.

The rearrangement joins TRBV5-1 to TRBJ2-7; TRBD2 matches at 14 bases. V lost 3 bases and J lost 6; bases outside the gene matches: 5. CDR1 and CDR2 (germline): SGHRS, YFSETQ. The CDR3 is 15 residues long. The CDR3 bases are TGCGCCAGCAGCTCAGGGACTAGCGGGAGCGGCGAGCAGTACTTC. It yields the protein CASSSGTSGSGEQYF.